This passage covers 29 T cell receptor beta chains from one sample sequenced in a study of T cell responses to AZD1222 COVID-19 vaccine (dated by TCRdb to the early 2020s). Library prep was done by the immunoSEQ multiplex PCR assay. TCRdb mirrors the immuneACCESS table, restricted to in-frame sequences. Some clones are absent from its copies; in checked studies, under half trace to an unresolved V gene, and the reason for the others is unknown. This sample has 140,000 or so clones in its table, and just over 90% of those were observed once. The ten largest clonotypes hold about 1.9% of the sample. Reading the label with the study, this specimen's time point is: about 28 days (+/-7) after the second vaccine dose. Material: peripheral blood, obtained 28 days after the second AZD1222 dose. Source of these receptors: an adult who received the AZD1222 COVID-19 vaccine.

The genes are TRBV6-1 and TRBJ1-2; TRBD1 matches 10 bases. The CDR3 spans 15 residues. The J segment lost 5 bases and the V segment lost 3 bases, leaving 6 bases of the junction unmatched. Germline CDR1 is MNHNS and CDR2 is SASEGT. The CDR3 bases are TGTGCCAGCAGTGACGCCGGGACAGGGGATTATGGCTACACCTTC. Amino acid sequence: CASSDAGTGDYGYTF.

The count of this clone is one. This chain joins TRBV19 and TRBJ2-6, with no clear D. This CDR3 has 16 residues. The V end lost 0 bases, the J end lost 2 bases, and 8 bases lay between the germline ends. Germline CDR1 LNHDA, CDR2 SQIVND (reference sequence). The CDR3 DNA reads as TGTGCCAGTAGTATAGATCCCCCTCCTGGGGCCAACGTCCTGACTTTC. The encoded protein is CASSIDPPPGANVLTF.

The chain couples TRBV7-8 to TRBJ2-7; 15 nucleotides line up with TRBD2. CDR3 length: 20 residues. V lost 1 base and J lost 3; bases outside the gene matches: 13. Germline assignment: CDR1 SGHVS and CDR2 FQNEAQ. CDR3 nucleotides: TGTGCCAGCAGCTTAGTGAGGCCGGGACTAGCGGGGGGCACTGTCTACGAGCAGTACTTC. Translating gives CASSLVRPGLAGGTVYEQYF.

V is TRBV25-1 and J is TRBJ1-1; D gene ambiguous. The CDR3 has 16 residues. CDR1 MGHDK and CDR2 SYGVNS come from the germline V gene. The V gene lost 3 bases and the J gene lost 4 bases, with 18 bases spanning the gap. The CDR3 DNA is TGTGCCAGCAGTGATCAGAAGGGTCCTCAGTTCACTGAAGCTTTCTTT. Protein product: CASSDQKGPQFTEAFF. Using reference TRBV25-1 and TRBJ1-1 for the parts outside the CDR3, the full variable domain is EADIYQTPRYLVIGTGKKITLECSQTMGHDKMYWYQQDPGMELHLIHYSYGVNSTEKGDLSSESTVSRIRTEHFPLTLESARPSHTSQYLCASSDQKGPQFTEAFFGQGTRLTVV.

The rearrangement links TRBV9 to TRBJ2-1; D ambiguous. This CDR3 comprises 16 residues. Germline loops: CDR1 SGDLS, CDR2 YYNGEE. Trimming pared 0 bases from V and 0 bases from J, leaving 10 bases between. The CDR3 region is CASSVEPASSYNEQFF. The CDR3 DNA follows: TGTGCCAGCAGCGTAGAACCGGCAAGCTCCTACAATGAGCAGTTCTTC. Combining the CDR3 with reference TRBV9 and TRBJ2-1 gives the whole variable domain DSGVTQTPKHLITATGQRVTLRCSPRSGDLSVYWYQQSLDQGLQFLIQYYNGEERAKGNILERFSAQQFPDLHSELNLSSLELGDSALYFCASSVEPASSYNEQFFGPGTRLTVL.

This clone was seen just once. CDR3 DNA: TGTGCCAGCAGCACCGGGACTAGCGGGGGTCTCTACGAGCAGTACTTC. Protein product: CASSTGTSGGLYEQYF. The rearrangement uses TRBV5-4 and TRBJ2-7; 14 positions agree with TRBD2. Germline trimming cut 4 bases from V and 3 bases from J; bases unmatched to any gene: 6. This CDR3 is 16 amino acids long. Germline values: CDR1 SGHNT, CDR2 YYREEE (reference sequence). Looking up the rest from reference TRBV5-4 and TRBJ2-7 gives the full variable domain: ETGVTQSPTHLIKTRGQQVTLRCSSQSGHNTVSWYQQALGQGPQFIFQYYREEENGRGNFPPRFSGLQFPNYSSELNVNALELDDSALYLCASSTGTSGGLYEQYFGPGTRLTVT.

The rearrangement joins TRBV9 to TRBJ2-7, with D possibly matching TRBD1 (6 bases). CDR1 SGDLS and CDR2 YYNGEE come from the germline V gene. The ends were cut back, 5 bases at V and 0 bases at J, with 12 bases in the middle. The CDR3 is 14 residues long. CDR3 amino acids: CASRGGSSSYEQYF. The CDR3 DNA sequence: TGTGCCAGCAGAGGGGGTTCTAGCTCCTACGAGCAGTACTTC.

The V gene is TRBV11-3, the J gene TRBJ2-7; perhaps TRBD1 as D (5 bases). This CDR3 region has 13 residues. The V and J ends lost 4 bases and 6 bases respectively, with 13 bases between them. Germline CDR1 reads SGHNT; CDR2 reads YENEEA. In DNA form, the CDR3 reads TGTGCCAGCAGCTCGGACATAGAAGGCGAGCAGTACTTC. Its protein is CASSSDIEGEQYF.

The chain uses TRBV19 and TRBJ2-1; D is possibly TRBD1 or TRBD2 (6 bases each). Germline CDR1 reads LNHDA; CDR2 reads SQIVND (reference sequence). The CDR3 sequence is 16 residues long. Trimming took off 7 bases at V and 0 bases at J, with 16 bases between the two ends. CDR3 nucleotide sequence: TGTGCCAGTAACGACGGCGGGACACCCTCCTACAATGAGCAGTTCTTC. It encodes CASNDGGTPSYNEQFF.

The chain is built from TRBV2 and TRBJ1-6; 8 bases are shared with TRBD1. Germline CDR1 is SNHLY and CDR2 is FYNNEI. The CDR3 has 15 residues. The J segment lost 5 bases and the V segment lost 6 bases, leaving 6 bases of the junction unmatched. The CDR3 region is CASSGQGSHNSPLHF. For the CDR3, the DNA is TGTGCCAGCAGCGGACAGGGAAGTCATAATTCACCCCTCCACTTT.

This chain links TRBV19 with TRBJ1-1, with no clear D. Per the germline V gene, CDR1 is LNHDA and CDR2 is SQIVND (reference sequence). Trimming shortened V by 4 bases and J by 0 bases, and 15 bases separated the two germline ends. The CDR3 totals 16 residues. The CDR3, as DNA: TGTGCCAGTAGTACACCCTTTAGGGTCGTGAACACTGAAGCTTTCTTT. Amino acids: CASSTPFRVVNTEAFF.

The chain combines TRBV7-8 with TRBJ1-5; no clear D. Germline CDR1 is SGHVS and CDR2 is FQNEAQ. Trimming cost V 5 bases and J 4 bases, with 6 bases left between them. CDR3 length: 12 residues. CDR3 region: CASSMGNQPQHF. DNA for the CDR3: TGTGCCAGCAGCATGGGGAATCAGCCCCAGCATTTT.

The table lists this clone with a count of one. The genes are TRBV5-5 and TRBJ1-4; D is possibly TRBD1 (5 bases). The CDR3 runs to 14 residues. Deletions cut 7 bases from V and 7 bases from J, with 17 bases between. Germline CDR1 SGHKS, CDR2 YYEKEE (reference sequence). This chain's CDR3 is CASLNGASGEKLFF. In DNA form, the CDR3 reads TGTGCCAGCTTGAACGGGGCCAGCGGTGAAAAACTGTTTTTT.

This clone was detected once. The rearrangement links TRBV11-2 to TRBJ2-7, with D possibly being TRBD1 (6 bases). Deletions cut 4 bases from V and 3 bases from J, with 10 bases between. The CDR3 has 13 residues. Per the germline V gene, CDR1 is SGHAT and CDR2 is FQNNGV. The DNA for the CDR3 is TGTGCCAGCAGCTCACGGACAGTCTACGAGCAGTACTTC. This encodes CASSSRTVYEQYF. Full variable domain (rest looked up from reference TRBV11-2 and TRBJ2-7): EAGVAQSPRYKIIEKRQSVAFWCNPISGHATLYWYQQILGQGPKLLIQFQNNGVVDDSQLPKDRFSAERLKGVDSTLKIQPAKLEDSAVYLCASSSRTVYEQYFGPGTRLTVT.

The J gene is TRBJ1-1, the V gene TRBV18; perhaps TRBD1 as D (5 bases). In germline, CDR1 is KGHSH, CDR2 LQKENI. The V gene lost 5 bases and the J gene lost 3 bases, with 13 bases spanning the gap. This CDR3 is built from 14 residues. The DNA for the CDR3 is TGTGCCAGCTCATTAGACAGCGGGGACACTGAAGCTTTCTTT. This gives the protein CASSLDSGDTEAFF.

The CDR3 DNA follows: TGTGCCAGCAGGGGGGACAGGGTTTCCTACGAGCAGTACTTC. This sequence encodes CASRGDRVSYEQYF. This rearrangement joins TRBV6-5 to TRBJ2-7; 9 positions match TRBD1. Germline CDR1 reads MNHEY; CDR2 reads SVGAGI. The CDR3 runs 14 residues. Trimming at V came to 6 bases and at J to 1 base, leaving 4 bases not matched to a gene.

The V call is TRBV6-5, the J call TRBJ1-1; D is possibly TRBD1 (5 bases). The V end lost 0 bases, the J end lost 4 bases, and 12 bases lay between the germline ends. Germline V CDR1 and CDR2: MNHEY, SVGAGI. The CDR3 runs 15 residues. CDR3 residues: CASSYSRGVGTEAFF. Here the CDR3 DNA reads TGTGCCAGCAGTTACTCGCGGGGGGTAGGCACTGAAGCTTTCTTT.

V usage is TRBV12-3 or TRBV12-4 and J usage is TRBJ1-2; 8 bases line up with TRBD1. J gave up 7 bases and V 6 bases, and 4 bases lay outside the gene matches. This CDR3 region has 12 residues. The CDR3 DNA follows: TGTGCCAGCAGGCCTACAGGGGGTGGCTACACCTTC. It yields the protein CASRPTGGGYTF.

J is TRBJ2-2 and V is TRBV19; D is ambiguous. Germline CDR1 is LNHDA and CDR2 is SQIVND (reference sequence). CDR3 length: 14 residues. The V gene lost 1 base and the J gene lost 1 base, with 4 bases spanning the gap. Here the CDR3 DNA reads TGTGCCAGTAGTATAGTCCGGAACACCGGGGAGCTGTTTTTT. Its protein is CASSIVRNTGELFF.

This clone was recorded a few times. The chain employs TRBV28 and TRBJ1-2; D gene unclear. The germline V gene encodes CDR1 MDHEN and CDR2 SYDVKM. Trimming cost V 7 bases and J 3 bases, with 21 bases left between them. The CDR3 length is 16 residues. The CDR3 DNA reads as TGTGCCAGCACCCCCCCCGACGATCGGGTGGACTATGGCTACACCTTC. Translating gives CASTPPDDRVDYGYTF.

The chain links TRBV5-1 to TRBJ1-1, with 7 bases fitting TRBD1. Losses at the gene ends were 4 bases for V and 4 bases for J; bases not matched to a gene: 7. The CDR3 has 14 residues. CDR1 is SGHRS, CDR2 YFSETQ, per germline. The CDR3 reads CASSVDSGGTEAFF. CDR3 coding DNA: TGCGCCAGCAGCGTGGACTCAGGGGGCACTGAAGCTTTCTTT.

The CDR3 region is CASSSGNTEAFF. The CDR3 nucleotides read TGTGCCAGCAGTTCCGGGAACACTGAAGCTTTCTTT. J is TRBJ1-1 and V is TRBV9, with D unclear. Germline CDR1 and CDR2: SGDLS and YYNGEE. V was cut by 5 bases and J by 1 base, with 6 bases left in between. The CDR3 loop spans 12 amino acids.

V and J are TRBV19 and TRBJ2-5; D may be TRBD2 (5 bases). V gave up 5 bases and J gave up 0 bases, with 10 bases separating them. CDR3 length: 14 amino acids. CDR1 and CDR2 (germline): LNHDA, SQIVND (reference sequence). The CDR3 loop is CASSARGYQETQYF. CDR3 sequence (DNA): TGTGCCAGTAGTGCTCGGGGATACCAAGAGACCCAGTACTTC.

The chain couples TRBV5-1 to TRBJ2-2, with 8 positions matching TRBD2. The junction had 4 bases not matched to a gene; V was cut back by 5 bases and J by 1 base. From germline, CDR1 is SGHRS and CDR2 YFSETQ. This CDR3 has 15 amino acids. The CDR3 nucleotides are TGCGCCAGCAGTTATACTAGCGGGAACACCGGGGAGCTGTTTTTT. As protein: CASSYTSGNTGELFF.

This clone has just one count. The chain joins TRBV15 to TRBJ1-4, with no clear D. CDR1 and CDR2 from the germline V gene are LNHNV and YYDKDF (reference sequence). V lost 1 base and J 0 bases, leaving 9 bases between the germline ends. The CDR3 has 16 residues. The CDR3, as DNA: TGTGCCACCAGCAGAGTTCCGACTACAACTAATGAAAAACTGTTTTTT. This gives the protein CATSRVPTTTNEKLFF.

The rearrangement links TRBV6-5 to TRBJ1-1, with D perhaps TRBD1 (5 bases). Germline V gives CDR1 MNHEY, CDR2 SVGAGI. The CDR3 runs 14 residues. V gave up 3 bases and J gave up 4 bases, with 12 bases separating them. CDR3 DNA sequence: TGTGCCAGCAGTTATTCCGGGACGGCCACTGAAGCTTTCTTT. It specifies CASSYSGTATEAFF.

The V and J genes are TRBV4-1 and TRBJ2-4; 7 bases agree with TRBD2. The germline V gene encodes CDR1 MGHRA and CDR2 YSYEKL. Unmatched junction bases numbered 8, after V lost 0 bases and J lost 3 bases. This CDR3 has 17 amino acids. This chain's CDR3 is CASSQDWGGGFKNIQYF. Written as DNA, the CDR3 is TGCGCCAGCAGCCAAGATTGGGGGGGAGGTTTCAAAAACATTCAGTACTTC.

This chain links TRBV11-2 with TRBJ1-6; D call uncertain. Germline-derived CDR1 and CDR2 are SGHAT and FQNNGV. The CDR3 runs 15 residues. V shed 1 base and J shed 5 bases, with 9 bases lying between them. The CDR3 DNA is TGTGCCAGCAGCTTAGTCGGACTTAATAATTCACCCCTCCACTTT. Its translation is CASSLVGLNNSPLHF.

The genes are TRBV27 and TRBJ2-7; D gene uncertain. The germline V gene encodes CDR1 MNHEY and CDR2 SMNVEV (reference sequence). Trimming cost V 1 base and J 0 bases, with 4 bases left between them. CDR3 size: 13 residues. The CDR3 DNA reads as TGTGCCAGCAGTTTATGGGTCTCCTACGAGCAGTACTTC. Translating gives CASSLWVSYEQYF.